The 22 T cell receptor beta chains below come from one sample, sequenced in a study of shared clonotypes between healthy human individuals. TCRdb keeps only in-frame clones here, not all; method: immunoSEQ multiplex PCR. The repertoire holds about 2.1 million clones, with more than 85% as singletons. The naive CD8 population came from CD45RO-negative cells selected for CCR7, without terminally differentiated effector memory CD45RA+ cells. The sample comprised naive CD8+ T cells from PBMCs. These receptor sequences come from a man younger than 35 in good health. Some clones in this sample may be carry-over from other donors' samples.

The chain combines TRBV10-3 with TRBJ2-7; a possible D gene is TRBD1 (5 bases). V shed 4 bases and J shed 0 bases, with 16 bases lying between them. The CDR3 extends over 16 amino acids. Germline CDR1 and CDR2: ENHRY and SYGVKD. CDR3: CAISASVAGNSYEQYF. DNA of the CDR3: TGTGCCATCAGTGCGAGTGTGGCAGGGAACTCCTACGAGCAGTACTTC.

Of note for this clone: Different DNA sequences within this sample yield the same CDR3. This chain links TRBV18 with TRBJ2-7; 9 bases align to TRBD1. Germline CDR1 and CDR2: KGHSH and LQKENI. CDR3 size: 15 residues. The V segment lost 3 bases and the J segment 0 bases; nucleotides outside the gene matches: 3. The CDR3: CASSPDRGSSYEQYF. The CDR3 DNA reads TGTGCCAGCTCACCCGACAGGGGGTCCTCCTACGAGCAGTACTTC.

This clone was detected once. The chain is built from TRBV5-1 and TRBJ2-5, with D tentatively TRBD2 (6 bases). V lost 1 base to trimming and J lost 2 bases, with 9 bases between them. Germline V gene data show CDR1 as SGHRS and CDR2 as YFSETQ. This CDR3 region has 14 residues. CDR3 nucleotide sequence: TGCGCCAGCAGCTTGTGGCGGGATCAAGAGACCCAGTACTTC. As protein: CASSLWRDQETQYF.

This chain connects TRBV19 to TRBJ1-1, with D maybe TRBD1 (6 bases). V lost 8 bases to trimming and J lost 5 bases, with 18 bases between them. The germline V gene has CDR1 LNHDA and CDR2 SQIVND (reference sequence). This CDR3 contains 14 residues. In DNA, the CDR3 is TGTGCCAGTCGGAGGACAGTGGGACCTACTGAAGCTTTCTTT. Residues: CASRRTVGPTEAFF. Looking up the rest from reference TRBV19 and TRBJ1-1 gives the full variable domain: DGGITQSPKYLFRKEGQNVTLSCEQNLNHDAMYWYRQDPGQGLRLIYYSQIVNDFQKGDIAEGYSVSREKKESFPLTVTSAQKNPTAFYLCASRRTVGPTEAFFGQGTRLTVV.

The chain has TRBV9 and TRBJ2-7; 10 nucleotides line up with TRBD2. The length of the CDR3 is 15 residues. J gave up 6 bases and V 0 bases, and 6 bases lay outside the gene matches. CDR1 and CDR2 (germline): SGDLS, YYNGEE. Written as DNA, the CDR3 is TGTGCCAGCAGCGTAGGGAGCGGGAGGGGAGCCGAGCAGTACTTC. As protein: CASSVGSGRGAEQYF.

This chain links TRBV29-1 with TRBJ2-7, with TRBD2 matching 11 bases. Trimming removed 0 bases from V and 3 bases from J; junction bases left unmatched: 4. CDR3 size: 15 residues. Germline values: CDR1 SQVTM, CDR2 ANQGSEA. CDR3 sequence (DNA): TGCAGCGTTGAAGATGGACTAGCGGGCTACTACGAGCAGTACTTC. Protein: CSVEDGLAGYYEQYF.

The gene calls are TRBV28 and TRBJ2-1, with 7 positions matching TRBD2. The CDR3 spans 16 residues. Germline V gives CDR1 MDHEN, CDR2 SYDVKM. Trimming removed 2 bases from V and 2 bases from J; junction bases left unmatched: 6. CDR3 sequence (DNA): TGTGCCAGCAGTTTACGTGCTAGCGGTGCCTACAATGAGCAGTTCTTC. Translated: CASSLRASGAYNEQFF.

This chain connects TRBV7-8 to TRBJ1-2; no definite D call. Trimming left V 2 bases short and J 0 bases short, with 7 bases between. The CDR3 has 14 residues. Germline V lookup: CDR1 SGHVS, CDR2 FQNEAQ. The CDR3 loop is CASSLRIANYGYTF. The CDR3 DNA reads TGTGCCAGCAGCTTAAGGATAGCTAACTATGGCTACACCTTC.

To note about this clone: One end of the junction is discordant with germline, which a read error may explain. V is TRBV19 and J is TRBJ2-5, with D perhaps TRBD1 or TRBD2 (5 bases each). This CDR3 contains 16 residues. CDR1 LNHDA and CDR2 SQIVND come from the germline V gene (reference sequence). The CDR3, as DNA: TGTGCTAGTAAGCCCGTCCCTTTTGGGGGATTAGAGACCCAGTACTTC. This gives the protein CASKPVPFGGLETQYF.

The gene calls are TRBV4-2 and TRBJ2-7; 12 positions agree with TRBD2. V lost 2 bases to trimming and J lost 0 bases; unmatched junction nucleotides: 14. In germline, CDR1 is LGHNA, CDR2 YNFKEQ. The CDR3 runs 20 residues. This CDR3 reads CASSQTVMTSGSANSYEQYF. The CDR3 DNA is TGTGCCAGCAGCCAAACGGTAATGACTAGCGGGAGCGCGAACTCCTACGAGCAGTACTTC.

This clone was detected only once. CDR3 amino acids: CASELGGSSSDTQYF. The CDR3, as DNA: TGTGCCAGTGAGTTGGGCGGGAGTAGCTCAGATACGCAGTATTTT. The chain joins TRBV19 to TRBJ2-3; the match to TRBD2 covers 7 bases. The CDR3 covers 15 residues. Germline V gene sequence: CDR1 LNHDA, CDR2 SQIVND (reference sequence). V dropped 8 bases and J dropped 4; count of bases not matched to a gene: 12.

The V and J genes are TRBV7-9 and TRBJ2-3; TRBD2 is a possible D gene (6 bases). The germline V and J ends were trimmed by 2 bases and 2 bases, with 11 bases remaining between them. CDR1 and CDR2 (germline): SEHNR, FQNEAQ (reference sequence). CDR3 size: 15 residues. In nucleotides, the CDR3 is TGTGCCAGCAGCTTAAACGGGAGAGACACAGATACGCAGTATTTT. Its protein is CASSLNGRDTDTQYF. Full variable domain (remainder filled in from reference TRBV7-9 and TRBJ2-3): DTGVSQNPRHKITKRGQNVTFRCDPISEHNRLYWYRQTLGQGPEFLTYFQNEAQLEKSRLLSDRFSAERPKGSFSTLEIQRTEQGDSAMYLCASSLNGRDTDTQYFGPGTRLTVL.

V usage is TRBV7-9 and J usage is TRBJ2-1; tentatively, D is TRBD2 (5 bases). Germline V CDR1 and CDR2: SEHNR, FQNEAQ (reference sequence). V gave up 2 bases and J gave up 4 bases, with 12 bases separating them. CDR3 length: 15 residues. CDR3 residues: CASSLIAGLYNEQFF. In nucleotides, the CDR3 is TGTGCCAGCAGCTTAATTGCGGGCCTGTACAATGAGCAGTTCTTC.

This chain joins TRBV25-1 and TRBJ2-3; D is unresolved. The CDR3 is made up of 13 amino acids. The V end lost 3 bases, the J end lost 6 bases, and 10 bases lay between the germline ends. Looked up from germline, CDR1 is MGHDK and CDR2 is SYGVNS. The CDR3 DNA follows: TGTGCCAGCAGTGATCAACTCCGGGATACGCAGTATTTT. Translation: CASSDQLRDTQYF. The variable domain in full, completed from reference TRBV25-1 and TRBJ2-3, reads EADIYQTPRYLVIGTGKKITLECSQTMGHDKMYWYQQDPGMELHLIHYSYGVNSTEKGDLSSESTVSRIRTEHFPLTLESARPSHTSQYLCASSDQLRDTQYFGPGTRLTVL.

The CDR3 DNA reads TGTGCCAGCAGATTTCGACAAGCCTATAGCAATCAGCCCCAGCATTTT. Amino acids: CASRFRQAYSNQPQHF. V is TRBV28 and J is TRBJ1-5; D gene ambiguous. CDR1 is MDHEN and CDR2 is SYDVKM in the germline V gene. The CDR3 is 16 residues long. Deletions cut 6 bases from V and 0 bases from J, with 15 bases between.

The chain combines TRBV6-4 with TRBJ1-4; D is ambiguous. CDR1 and CDR2 from the germline V gene are MRHNA and SNTAGT. Trimming removed 5 bases at V and 4 bases at J, with 11 bases between. The CDR3 is 14 amino acids. The CDR3 is CASSPECGNEKLFF. CDR3 nucleotides: TGTGCCAGCAGTCCCGAGTGTGGTAATGAAAAACTGTTTTTT.

The gene calls are TRBV13 and TRBJ2-7, with 14 nucleotides matching TRBD2. Germline V gene data show CDR1 as PRHDT and CDR2 as FYEKMQ (reference sequence). The V and J ends lost 5 bases and 0 bases, in that order; junction bases with no gene match: 3. CDR3 length equals 16 residues. DNA for the CDR3: TGTGCCAGCAGCGGTGGGACTAGCGGGAGCTCCTACGAGCAGTACTTC. Protein: CASSGGTSGSSYEQYF. The full variable domain, in which reference TRBV13 and TRBJ2-7 provide the parts outside the CDR3, is AAGVIQSPRHLIKEKRETATLKCYPIPRHDTVYWYQQGPGQDPQFLISFYEKMQSDKGSIPDRFSAQQFSDYHSELNMSSLELGDSALYFCASSGGTSGSSYEQYFGPGTRLTVT.

This chain joins TRBV28 and TRBJ2-2; D unclear. In germline, CDR1 is MDHEN, CDR2 SYDVKM. The length of the CDR3 is 14 residues. The germline V and J ends were trimmed by 5 bases and 4 bases, with 11 bases remaining between them. The CDR3 region is CASSPPFGTGELFF. The CDR3 nucleotides read TGTGCCAGCAGTCCACCGTTTGGCACCGGGGAGCTGTTTTTT.

The CDR3, as DNA: TGTGCCAGCAGCCGAACAGGGTTCAACGAGCAGTACTTC. Encoded protein: CASSRTGFNEQYF. This chain links TRBV5-6 with TRBJ2-7, with a tentative D call TRBD1 (6 bases). Trimming removed 4 bases from V and 5 bases from J, with 13 bases in between. CDR3 length: 13 amino acids. Per germline, CDR1 SGHDT and CDR2 YYEEEE. The full variable domain, with the rest looked up from reference TRBV5-6 and TRBJ2-7, is DAGVTQSPTHLIKTRGQQVTLRCSPKSGHDTVSWYQQALGQGPQFIFQYYEEEERQRGNFPDRFSGHQFPNYSSELNVNALLLGDSALYLCASSRTGFNEQYFGPGTRLTVT.

The chain uses TRBV18 and TRBJ2-1, with TRBD2 identical over 11 bases. V lost 6 bases to trimming and J lost 7 bases; unmatched junction nucleotides: 14. Germline values: CDR1 KGHSH, CDR2 LQKENI. This CDR3 spans 17 amino acids. CDR3 bases: TGTGCCAGCTCGCTTAGCGGGAGGGCCTTTATCGGGAATGAGCAGTTCTTC. Protein: CASSLSGRAFIGNEQFF.

On this clone itself: The junction differs from germline at one of its ends, possibly a read error. The CDR3 spells CASSLAGRSRSF. CDR3 bases: TGTGCCAGCAGCTTAGCCGGGAGGTCCCGATCCTTT. The chain employs TRBV7-9 and TRBJ2-3; 7 bases are shared with TRBD2. CDR3 size: 12 residues. The V gene's germline CDR1 is SEHNR and CDR2 FQNEAQ (reference sequence).

This chain connects TRBV4-1 to TRBJ1-4; 9 nucleotides align to TRBD1. Germline V gene lookup returns CDR1 MGHRA and CDR2 YSYEKL. CDR3 size: 17 residues. V was pared by 4 bases and J by 0 bases, with 6 bases of the junction left unmatched. The CDR3 sequence: CASSRRGQGATNEKLFF. CDR3 nucleotides: TGCGCCAGCAGCCGGCGGGGACAGGGCGCAACTAATGAAAAACTGTTTTTT.